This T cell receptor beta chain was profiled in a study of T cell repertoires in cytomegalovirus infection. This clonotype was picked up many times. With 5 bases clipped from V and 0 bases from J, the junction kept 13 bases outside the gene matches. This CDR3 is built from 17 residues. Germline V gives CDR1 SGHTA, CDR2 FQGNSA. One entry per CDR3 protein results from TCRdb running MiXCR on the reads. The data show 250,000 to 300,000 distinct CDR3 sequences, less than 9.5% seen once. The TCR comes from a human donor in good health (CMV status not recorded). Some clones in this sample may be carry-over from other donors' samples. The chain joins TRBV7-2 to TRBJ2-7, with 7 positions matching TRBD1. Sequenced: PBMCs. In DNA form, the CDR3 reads TGTGCCAGCAGCGAGAACACACAGGGGCGACGCTCCTACGAGCAGTACTTC. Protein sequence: CASSENTQGRRSYEQYF.